The clone carrying this T cell receptor (beta chain) was detected many times. Per the authors' pipeline: Estimates of nucleated cell counts were drawn from the amplification of reference gene primers. Profiled with immunoSEQ multiplex PCR; TCRdb holds only in-frame clones, not every one. V, J and clone size are those of that table, while D and trimming were read from the DNA. The profile covers under 300,000 clones, with more than 75% appearing a single time and about 2% taken by the ten largest. V lost 1 base, J lost 4 bases, and 4 bases lay in between. CDR1 and CDR2 from the germline V gene are MDHEN and SYDVKM. The CDR3 extends over 12 amino acids. The data are from a study of blood T cell repertoires in COVID-19. Study at large: COVID-19 samples, acute and convalescent, were from the United States, Italy and Spain. PBMCs, B-cell-depleted T cells, or T cells provided the cDNA or gDNA that made up the material.

This sequence was found in a woman aged 35 to 49 with acute COVID-19. Material for sequencing was PBMCs or T cells enriched from blood (not recorded which). The chain links TRBV28 to TRBJ1-2; D remains ambiguous. The CDR3 is CASSLLAYGYTF. CDR3 DNA sequence: TGTGCCAGCAGTTTATTGGCCTATGGCTACACCTTC.